One sample yielded the 26 T cell receptor beta chains listed below, sequenced in a study of early T cells in non-severe SARS-CoV-2 infection. In TCRdb, the 5' RACE reads were re-called with MiXCR into one record per CDR3 protein. Seen here are tens of thousands of distinct CDR3 sequences, about 14% observed once, and the top ten hold 3.5% to 5%. Sequenced material: whole blood, taken at baseline. Receptors were obtained from an adult who was a healthcare worker with PCR-confirmed SARS-CoV-2 infection or an uninfected control (not recorded which).

This clonotype was counted at least ten times. The genes are TRBV11-2 and TRBJ2-7, with 11 bases fitting TRBD2. The CDR3 runs to 15 residues. Germline V gene sequence: CDR1 SGHAT, CDR2 FQNNGV. With V trimmed by 4 bases and J by 2 bases, 4 bases remained unmatched. CDR3: CASSSLAGVAYEQYF. The CDR3 region has the DNA TGTGCCAGCAGCTCACTAGCGGGAGTGGCCTACGAGCAGTACTTC.

This clonotype was detected a few times. This chain connects TRBV5-4 to TRBJ2-7; 11 bases fit TRBD2. Germline-derived CDR1 and CDR2 are SGHNT and YYREEE (reference sequence). The CDR3 has 14 amino acids. J was trimmed by 5 bases and V by 4 bases; bases with no gene match: 5. CDR3 in DNA: TGTGCCAGCAGCCGTACTAGCGGGAGCAACGAGCAGTACTTC. Encoded protein: CASSRTSGSNEQYF.

This clonotype was counted between two and nine times. The chain carries TRBV19 and TRBJ2-5; D perhaps matches TRBD1 (6 bases). Germline V gene lookup returns CDR1 LNHDA and CDR2 SQIVND (reference sequence). There are 15 residues in the CDR3. The V end lost 3 bases, the J end lost 5 bases, and 16 bases lay between the germline ends. CDR3 amino acids: CASSMVRGKEETQYF. CDR3 nucleotides: TGTGCCAGTAGTATGGTCAGGGGAAAGGAGGAGACCCAGTACTTC.

The chain links TRBV10-1 to TRBJ1-6; a weak D match, TRBD1 (6 bases). Germline assignment: CDR1 WNHNN and CDR2 SYGVQD (reference sequence). V lost 3 bases and J lost 10, with 13 bases in between. The CDR3 is 14 residues long. CDR3 region: CASSENAGVSPLHF. Here the CDR3 DNA reads TGCGCCAGCAGTGAAAATGCAGGGGTATCACCCCTCCACTTT.

This clonotype turned up a few times. V gene TRBV7-9 combines with J gene TRBJ2-7; D remains ambiguous. Trimming took 4 bases from V and 0 from J, leaving 7 bases between them. Germline CDR1 and CDR2: SEHNR and FQNEAQ (reference sequence). The CDR3 is 13 amino acids. CDR3 in amino acids: CASSSSDSYEQYF. Here the CDR3 DNA reads TGTGCCAGCAGCTCCTCTGACTCCTACGAGCAGTACTTC. Combining the CDR3 with reference TRBV7-9 and TRBJ2-7 gives the whole variable domain DTGVSQNPRHKITKRGQNVTFRCDPISEHNRLYWYRQTLGQGPEFLTYFQNEAQLEKSRLLSDRFSAERPKGSFSTLEIQRTEQGDSAMYLCASSSSDSYEQYFGPGTRLTVT.

This clonotype was seen more than once but under ten times. V gene TRBV28 combines with J gene TRBJ2-7; a possible D gene is TRBD1 (6 bases). CDR1 and CDR2 from the germline V gene are MDHEN and SYDVKM. The CDR3 loop spans 14 amino acids. The germline V and J ends were trimmed by 9 bases and 0 bases, with 15 bases remaining between them. This CDR3 reads CASSQGPPSYEQYF. The CDR3 nucleotides read TGTGCCAGTTCTCAGGGGCCCCCCTCCTACGAGCAGTACTTC.

The V and J genes are TRBV2 and TRBJ2-7; TRBD2 matches at 13 bases. From germline, CDR1 is SNHLY and CDR2 FYNNEI. The CDR3 contains 14 residues. With V trimmed by 7 bases and J by 2 bases, 2 bases remained unmatched. CDR3 DNA sequence: TGTGCCAGCACCGGGACTAGCGGGACCTACGAGCAGTACTTC. Amino acids: CASTGTSGTYEQYF.

This clonotype appeared many times. CDR3 nucleotide sequence: TGTGCCAGCAGTCCGCGTATCCCCCTCGGTCTGAATGAGCAGTTCTTC. Its translation is CASSPRIPLGLNEQFF. This chain connects TRBV27 to TRBJ2-1; no firm D call. Trimming stripped 5 bases from V and 7 bases from J, with 21 bases between. The CDR3 contains 16 residues. CDR1 MNHEY and CDR2 SMNVEV come from the germline V gene (reference sequence).

The chain employs TRBV24-1 and TRBJ2-1; 7 bases match TRBD1. The CDR3 contains 14 residues. Germline values: CDR1 KGHDR, CDR2 SFDVKD. V was clipped by 3 bases and J by 12 bases; unmatched bases: 10. CDR3 sequence: CATSDPSRQGMQFF. CDR3 nucleotide sequence: TGTGCCACCAGTGATCCCTCCCGACAGGGTATGCAGTTCTTC.

This clonotype was counted a few times. The chain combines TRBV25-1 with TRBJ2-3; the D is unclear. V lost 1 base, J lost 6 bases, and 11 bases lay in between. Germline V gene data show CDR1 as MGHDK and CDR2 as SYGVNS. The CDR3 consists of 14 residues. The CDR3 sequence: CASSEFSLEDTQYF. The CDR3 DNA follows: TGTGCCAGCAGTGAATTCTCATTGGAGGATACGCAGTATTTT.

This clonotype was counted only a few times. The rearrangement joins TRBV6-5 to TRBJ2-7, with D maybe TRBD1 (6 bases). The CDR3 is made up of 16 amino acids. Trimming shortened V by 5 bases and J by 0 bases, and 17 bases separated the two germline ends. Looked up from germline, CDR1 is MNHEY and CDR2 is SVGAGI. The CDR3 region has the DNA TGTGCCAGCAGTCTAACAGGACAGTCGAGCTCCTACGAGCAGTACTTC. Its protein product is CASSLTGQSSSYEQYF.

The chain is built from TRBV6-5 and TRBJ2-7; 7 bases are a match to TRBD1. V lost 4 bases to trimming and J lost 2 bases; unmatched junction nucleotides: 5. The CDR3 runs to 14 residues. CDR1 MNHEY and CDR2 SVGAGI come from the germline V gene. The CDR3 nucleotides are TGTGCCAGCAGTTCACCGAGGGGGCCCTACGAGCAGTACTTC. The encoded protein is CASSSPRGPYEQYF.

The chain couples TRBV6-1 to TRBJ2-1, with TRBD2 as a possible D gene (6 bases). CDR1 is MNHNS, CDR2 SASEGT, per germline. The CDR3 spans 14 residues. Trimming shortened V by 7 bases and J by 7 bases, and 17 bases separated the two germline ends. CDR3 region: CASMEGALANEQFF. For the CDR3, the DNA is TGTGCCAGCATGGAGGGTGCCCTCGCAAATGAGCAGTTCTTC.

A few counts support this clonotype. The rearrangement joins TRBV5-1 to TRBJ1-1, with TRBD1 identical over 7 bases. After removal of 0 bases from V and 1 base from J, the junction contained 6 bases not matched to a gene. CDR1 is SGHRS, CDR2 YFSETQ, per germline. This CDR3 has 16 amino acids. CDR3 nucleotides: TGCGCCAGCAGCTTGGGACAGGGCCCGGGGAACACTGAAGCTTTCTTT. It yields the protein CASSLGQGPGNTEAFF.

This clonotype was seen a handful of times. The rearrangement links TRBV6-1 to TRBJ2-3; 11 bases align to TRBD2. This CDR3 has 14 amino acids. CDR1 and CDR2 from the germline V gene are MNHNS and SASEGT. The junction had 9 bases not matched to a gene; V was cut back by 11 bases and J by 5 bases. The CDR3 region has the DNA TGTGCCGGAATGGTTAGCGGGAGGGGAGATACGCAGTATTTT. It encodes CAGMVSGRGDTQYF.

This clonotype turned up a few times. The chain carries TRBV27 and TRBJ1-1; D is ambiguous. Trimming took 8 bases from V and 4 from J, leaving 11 bases between them. From germline, CDR1 is MNHEY and CDR2 SMNVEV (reference sequence). The CDR3 consists of 12 residues. In nucleotides, the CDR3 is TGTGCCAGCGGCGGGGTGGTCACTGAAGCTTTCTTT. It translates to CASGGVVTEAFF.

This clonotype was seen ten or more times. This chain uses TRBV5-1 with TRBJ2-2; D call uncertain. CDR3 size: 16 residues. Germline V gene data show CDR1 as SGHRS and CDR2 as YFSETQ. V lost 6 bases, J lost 0 bases, and 15 bases lay in between. The CDR3 nucleotides are TGCGCCAGCACCCCCCAACCTGTCGCGAACACCGGGGAGCTGTTTTTT. It specifies CASTPQPVANTGELFF.

Details on this clonotype: This may be a read error: a much more frequent sequence differs by one nucleotide. This chain connects TRBV7-2 to TRBJ2-3; 12 bases line up with TRBD2. Trimming cost V 5 bases and J 2 bases; bases outside gene matches: 2. Germline V gene lookup returns CDR1 SGHTA and CDR2 FQGNSA. This CDR3 has 15 residues. This CDR3 is CASSRTSGVTDTQYF. In nucleotides, the CDR3 is TGTGCCAGCAGCCGGACTAGCGGGGTCACAGATACGCAGTATTTT.

This clonotype was seen more than once but under ten times. The chain employs TRBV18 and TRBJ2-3; 12 positions match TRBD2. The CDR3 totals 16 residues. Germline V gene sequence: CDR1 KGHSH, CDR2 LQKENI. The trim removed 6 bases at V and 2 bases at J, leaving 6 bases unmatched. The CDR3 DNA is TGTGCCAGCTCGCTCGGGACTAGCGGGTACACAGATACGCAGTATTTT. Its translation is CASSLGTSGYTDTQYF. The full variable domain, its missing parts supplied by reference TRBV18 and TRBJ2-3, is NAGVMQNPRHLVRRRGQEARLRCSPMKGHSHVYWYRQLPEEGLKFMVYLQKENIIDESGMPKERFSAEFPKEGPSILRIQQVVRGDSAAYFCASSLGTSGYTDTQYFGPGTRLTVL.

This clonotype has a handful of counts. The chain uses TRBV2 and TRBJ1-2; TRBD1 might be the D (6 bases). This CDR3 is 14 amino acids long. Trimming left V 4 bases short and J 4 bases short, with 13 bases between. Germline V lookup: CDR1 SNHLY, CDR2 FYNNEI. CDR3 coding DNA: TGTGCCAGCAGTGGGAGGGACACTGTCTATGGCTACACCTTC. Its protein is CASSGRDTVYGYTF.

V gene TRBV11-2 combines with J gene TRBJ2-3; 10 nucleotides line up with TRBD1. Trimming at V came to 5 bases and at J to 1 base, leaving 9 bases not matched to a gene. CDR3 length: 17 residues. Germline CDR1 is SGHAT and CDR2 is FQNNGV. CDR3 amino acids: CASSPRFGTGGTDTQYF. Here the CDR3 DNA reads TGTGCCAGCAGCCCGAGATTCGGGACAGGGGGCACAGATACGCAGTATTTT.

V usage is TRBV7-6 and J usage is TRBJ2-1; D is undetermined. There are 11 residues in the CDR3. V shed 1 base and J shed 9 bases, with 4 bases lying between them. Germline assignment: CDR1 SGHVS and CDR2 FNYEAQ. CDR3 coding DNA: TGTGCCAGCAGCTTAGTCACTGAGCAGTTCTTC. This translates into CASSLVTEQFF.

The chain carries TRBV29-1 and TRBJ2-2, with unresolved D. V was clipped by 5 bases and J by 2 bases, with 9 bases between them. The CDR3 consists of 13 residues. Germline CDR1 and CDR2: SQVTM and ANQGSEA. The CDR3: CSVLTSNTGELFF. CDR3 sequence (DNA): TGCAGCGTTTTGACTTCTAACACCGGGGAGCTGTTTTTT.

This clonotype was picked up a small number of times. The CDR3 loop reads CASSQDSVVVAAFF. The CDR3 bases are TGTGCCAGCAGCCAAGACTCGGTAGTGGTAGCAGCTTTCTTT. This rearrangement joins TRBV3-1 to TRBJ1-1, with D hard to call. The germline CDR1 and CDR2 sequences are LGHDT and YNNKEL (reference sequence). The CDR3 consists of 14 residues. Between the trimmed V and J ends, which lost 0 bases and 10 bases, there was a span of 15 bases.

The table lists this clonotype with many counts. The J gene is TRBJ1-2, the V gene TRBV23-1; no reliable D call. TRBV23-1 is an ORF, and what it does is uncertain. The V end lost 3 bases, the J end lost 8 bases, and 10 bases lay between the germline ends. The CDR3 has 12 residues. CDR3 coding DNA: TGCGCCAGCAGTCACCCACTGGCCGGCTACACCTTC. It encodes CASSHPLAGYTF.

V usage is TRBV29-1 and J usage is TRBJ2-1; TRBD1 is a possible D gene (5 bases). Germline values: CDR1 SQVTM, CDR2 ANQGSEA. V was shortened by 7 bases and J by 3 bases, with 10 bases between the two germline ends. This CDR3 spans 12 amino acids. The CDR3 region has the DNA TGCAGCGCTCAGGGCGGCTACAATGAGCAGTTCTTC. It is translated as CSAQGGYNEQFF.